This T cell receptor (beta chain) was profiled in a study of T-cell memory formation after mild COVID-19. To note about this clonotype: Its antigen is not identified.

Whole-study findings and limits: The finding that pre-infection memory included some responding clones suggested that cross-reactive memory joined.

TCRdb re-called the 5' RACE reads with MiXCR, one entry per CDR3 protein. This repertoire shows about 350,000 distinct CDR3 sequences, 12% to 15% found once; its top ten account for roughly 20%. CDR3 length equals 14 residues. The V and J ends lost 0 bases and 6 bases respectively, with 11 bases between them. Germline CDR1 MNHNY, CDR2 SVGAGI (reference sequence). Sequencing was performed on PBMCs or a T cell subset sorted from them (not recorded which). The source is a man aged 18 to 35 who had mild COVID-19 (a few samples of this study predate the infection). Cell type and time point are not known. The rearrangement uses TRBV6-6 and TRBJ1-1; no clear D. The CDR3 coding sequence is TGTGCCAGCAGTTACTCGACTGCCCGGGCTGAAGCTTTCTTT. Translated, it gives CASSYSTARAEAFF.